The source of this T cell receptor (beta chain) is a study of blood T cells in healthy people across ages. Alongside a J-beta primer mix, a sample-barcoded 5' primer served in a second PCR lasting 7 to 11 cycles. Every sample returned 3 million or more CDR3-containing paired-end reads. One entry per CDR3 protein results from TCRdb running MiXCR on the 5' RACE reads. The data show some 1.5 million distinct CDR3 sequences, 28% seen once. Looked up from germline, CDR1 is DFQATT and CDR2 is SNEGSKA (reference sequence). CDR3 length: 17 residues. Between the trimmed V and J ends, which lost 6 bases and 0 bases, there was a span of 18 bases.

The origin of this receptor is a woman between 25 and 40 years old in good health. The specimen sequenced was blood. The genes are TRBV20-1 and TRBJ1-6; D might be TRBD1 (5 bases). The CDR3 spells CSAPIGGEDSYNSPLHF. CDR3 coding DNA: TGCAGTGCCCCGATTGGGGGGGAAGACTCCTATAATTCACCCCTCCACTTT.